This TCR beta chain was obtained from a study of blood T cell repertoires in COVID-19. Study overall: Sample material is recorded as cDNA or gDNA derived from T cells, B-cell-depleted T cells, or PBMCs.

Assay used: immunoSEQ multiplex PCR; TCRdb lists only in-frame clones, some missing. The table lists about 280,000 clones, approximately 85% of them singletons. V shed 6 bases and J shed 5 bases, with 11 bases lying between them. Germline CDR1 MDHEN, CDR2 SYDVKM. This CDR3 comprises 13 residues. The chain uses TRBV28 and TRBJ2-1; D not resolved. The source is a man aged 50 or older with active or convalescent COVID-19. Sequences were obtained from peripheral blood. The CDR3 here is CASSPPGHNEQFF. CDR3 nucleotide sequence: TGTGCCAGCAGCCCACCCGGTCACAATGAGCAGTTCTTC.